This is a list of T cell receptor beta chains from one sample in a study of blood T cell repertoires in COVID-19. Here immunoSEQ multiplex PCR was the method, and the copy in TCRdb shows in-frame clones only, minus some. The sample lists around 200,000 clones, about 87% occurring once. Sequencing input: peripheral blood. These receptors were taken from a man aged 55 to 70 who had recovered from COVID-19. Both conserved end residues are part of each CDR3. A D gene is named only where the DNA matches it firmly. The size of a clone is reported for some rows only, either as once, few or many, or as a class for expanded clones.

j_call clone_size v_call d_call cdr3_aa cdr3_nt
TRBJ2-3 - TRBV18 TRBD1 CASSPTGGEDTQYF TGTGCCAGCTCGCCGACAGGGGGCGAAGATACGCAGTATTTT
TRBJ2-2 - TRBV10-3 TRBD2 CAIREGTSGSTGELFF TGTGCCATCAGGGAGGGGACTAGCGGGAGTACCGGGGAGCTGTTTTTT
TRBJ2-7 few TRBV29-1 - CSVEDLQQYF TGCAGCGTTGAAGACCTTCAGCAGTACTTC
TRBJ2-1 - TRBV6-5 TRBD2 CATRLAGNEQFF TGTGCCACCCGACTAGCGGGGAATGAGCAGTTCTTC
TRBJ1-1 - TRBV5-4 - CASSEQVLNTEAFF TGTGCCAGCAGCGAACAGGTTTTGAACACTGAAGCTTTCTTT
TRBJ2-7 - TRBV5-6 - CASSFLRRPGGEQYF TGTGCCAGCAGCTTTCTGAGACGGCCCGGCGGCGAGCAGTACTTC
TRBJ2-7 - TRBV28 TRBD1 CASSTPAGGSYEQYF TGTGCCAGCAGTACTCCAGCAGGGGGATCCTACGAGCAGTACTTC
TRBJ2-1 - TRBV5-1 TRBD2 CASSLSASGISYNEQFF TGCGCCAGCAGCTTGTCGGCTAGCGGGATAAGTTACAATGAGCAGTTCTTC
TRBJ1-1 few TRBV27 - CASRDPGRSLNTEAFF TGTGCCAGCCGGGATCCCGGGCGATCCCTGAACACTGAAGCTTTCTTT
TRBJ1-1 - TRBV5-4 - CASSLVSDTEAFF TGTGCCAGCAGCTTGGTGTCGGACACTGAAGCTTTCTTT
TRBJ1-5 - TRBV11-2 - CASSSNQNQPQHF TGTGCCAGCAGTTCGAATCAGAATCAGCCCCAGCATTTT
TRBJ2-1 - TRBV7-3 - CASMLGGGLGNEQFF TGTGCCAGCATGCTTGGGGGAGGCCTGGGGAATGAGCAGTTCTTC
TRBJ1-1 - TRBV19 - CASSIISVNTEAFF TGTGCCAGTAGTATAATAAGCGTGAACACTGAAGCTTTCTTT
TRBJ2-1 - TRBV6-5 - CASSSLTAVAYNEQFF TGTGCCAGCAGTTCGTTAACTGCGGTTGCCTACAATGAGCAGTTCTTC
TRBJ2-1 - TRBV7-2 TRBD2 CASSLGLANNEQFF TGTGCCAGCAGTTTGGGACTAGCGAACAATGAGCAGTTCTTC
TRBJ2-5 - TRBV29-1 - CSLETGYQETQYF TGCAGCCTAGAAACAGGCTACCAAGAGACCCAGTACTTC
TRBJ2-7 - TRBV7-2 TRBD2 CASSGTSGAYEQYF TGTGCCAGCAGCGGGACTAGCGGAGCCTACGAGCAGTACTTC
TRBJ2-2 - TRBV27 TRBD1 CASSLLLTGVRNTGELFF TGTGCCAGCAGTCTACTTCTAACAGGGGTGAGAAACACCGGGGAGCTGTTTTTT